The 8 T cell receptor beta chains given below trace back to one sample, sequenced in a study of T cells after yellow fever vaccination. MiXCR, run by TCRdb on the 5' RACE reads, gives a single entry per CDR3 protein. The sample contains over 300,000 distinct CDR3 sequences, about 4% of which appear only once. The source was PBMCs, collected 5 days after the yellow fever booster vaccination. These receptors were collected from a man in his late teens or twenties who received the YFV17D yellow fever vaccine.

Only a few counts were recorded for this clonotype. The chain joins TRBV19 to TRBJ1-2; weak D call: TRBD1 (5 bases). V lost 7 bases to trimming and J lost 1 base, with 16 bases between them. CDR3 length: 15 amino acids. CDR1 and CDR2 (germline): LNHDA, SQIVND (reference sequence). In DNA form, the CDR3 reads TGTGCCAGTACAGGGTCGGGGCCGAATAACTATGGCTACACCTTC. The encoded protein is CASTGSGPNNYGYTF.

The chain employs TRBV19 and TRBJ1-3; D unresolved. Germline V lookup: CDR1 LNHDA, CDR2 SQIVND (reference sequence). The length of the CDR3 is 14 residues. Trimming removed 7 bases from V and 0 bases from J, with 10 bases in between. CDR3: CASIGVHSGNTIYF. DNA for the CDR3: TGTGCCAGTATAGGAGTGCACTCTGGAAACACCATATATTTT. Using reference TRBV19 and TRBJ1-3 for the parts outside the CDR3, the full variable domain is DGGITQSPKYLFRKEGQNVTLSCEQNLNHDAMYWYRQDPGQGLRLIYYSQIVNDFQKGDIAEGYSVSREKKESFPLTVTSAQKNPTAFYLCASIGVHSGNTIYFGEGSWLTVV.

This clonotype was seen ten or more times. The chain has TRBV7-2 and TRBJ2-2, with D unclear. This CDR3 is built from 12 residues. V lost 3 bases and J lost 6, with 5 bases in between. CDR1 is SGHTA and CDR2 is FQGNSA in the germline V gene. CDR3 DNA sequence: TGTGCCAGCAGCTTCACAGCCGGGGAGCTGTTTTTT. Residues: CASSFTAGELFF. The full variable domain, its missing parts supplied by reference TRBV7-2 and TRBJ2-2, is GAGVSQSPSNKVTEKGKDVELRCDPISGHTALYWYRQSLGQGLEFLIYFQGNSAPDKSGLPSDRFSAERTGGSVSTLTIQRTQQEDSAVYLCASSFTAGELFFGEGSRLTVL.

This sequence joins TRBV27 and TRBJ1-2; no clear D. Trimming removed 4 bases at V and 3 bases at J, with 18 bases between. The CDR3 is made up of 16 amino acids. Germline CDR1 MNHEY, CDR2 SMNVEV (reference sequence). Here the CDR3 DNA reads TGTGCCAGCAGTTCGTCGGTCCTGACAACTTACTATGGCTACACCTTC. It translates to CASSSSVLTTYYGYTF.

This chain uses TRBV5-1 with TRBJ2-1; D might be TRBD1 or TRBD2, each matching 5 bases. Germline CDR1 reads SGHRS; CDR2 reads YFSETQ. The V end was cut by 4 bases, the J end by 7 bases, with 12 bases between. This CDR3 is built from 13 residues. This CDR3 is CASSLGTMNEQFF. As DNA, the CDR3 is TGCGCCAGCAGCCTGGGGACGATGAATGAGCAGTTCTTC.

The CDR3 DNA reads TGCAGTGCTAGAGATCGGACTAGCGGATACAATGAGCAGTTCTTC. This translates into CSARDRTSGYNEQFF. The J gene is TRBJ2-1, the V gene TRBV20-1, with 10 positions matching TRBD2. CDR3 length: 15 amino acids. CDR1 is DFQATT, CDR2 SNEGSKA, per germline (reference sequence). V dropped 0 bases and J dropped 4; count of bases not matched to a gene: 3.

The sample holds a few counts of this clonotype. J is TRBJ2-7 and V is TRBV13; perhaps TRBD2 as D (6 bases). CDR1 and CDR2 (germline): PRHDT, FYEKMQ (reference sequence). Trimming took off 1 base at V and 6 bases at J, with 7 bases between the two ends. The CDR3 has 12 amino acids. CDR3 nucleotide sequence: TGTGCCAGCAGCTTAGCCGGGGGCGAGCAGTACGTC. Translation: CASSLAGGEQYV.

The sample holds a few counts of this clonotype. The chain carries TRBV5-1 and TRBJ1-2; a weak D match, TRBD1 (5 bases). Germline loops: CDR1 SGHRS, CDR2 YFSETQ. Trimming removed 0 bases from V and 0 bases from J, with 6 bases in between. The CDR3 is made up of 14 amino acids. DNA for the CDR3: TGCGCCAGCAGCTTGGGGGACGCTAACTATGGCTACACCTTC. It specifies CASSLGDANYGYTF.